What follows describes a single T cell receptor beta chain. The antigen is unknown. Synthesis of TCR cDNA relied on 5'RACE template switching, which attached a universal primer site and UMIs. TCRdb used MiXCR to reprocess the 5' RACE reads, holding one entry per CDR3 protein. Of approximately 550,000 distinct CDR3 sequences listed, 15% to 20% were seen once; the top ten hold more than 13%. The data belong to a study of T cells after yellow fever vaccination. Whole-study findings and limits: There was a small share of clonotypes that showed up in both the CD4 and CD8 compartments. Contaminants from the bulk population, in the form of abundant clonotypes, could be found in FACS-sorted repertoires. Most primary-vaccination clones recurred post-booster (approximately 96% CD4, roughly 91% CD8).

The CDR3 runs 17 residues. V dropped 3 bases and J dropped 1 base, with 15 bases sitting between them. Germline lookup yields CDR1 KGHSH and CDR2 LQKENI. The V and J genes are TRBV18 and TRBJ2-2, with a weak D call TRBD2 (6 bases). This specimen was PBMCs, taken 15 days after the yellow fever booster vaccination. The origin of this receptor is a young man who received the YFV17D yellow fever vaccine. In DNA, the CDR3 is TGTGCCAGCTCACCCCCCGTCGGTAGCGGGAACACCGGGGAGCTGTTTTTT. Protein: CASSPPVGSGNTGELFF.